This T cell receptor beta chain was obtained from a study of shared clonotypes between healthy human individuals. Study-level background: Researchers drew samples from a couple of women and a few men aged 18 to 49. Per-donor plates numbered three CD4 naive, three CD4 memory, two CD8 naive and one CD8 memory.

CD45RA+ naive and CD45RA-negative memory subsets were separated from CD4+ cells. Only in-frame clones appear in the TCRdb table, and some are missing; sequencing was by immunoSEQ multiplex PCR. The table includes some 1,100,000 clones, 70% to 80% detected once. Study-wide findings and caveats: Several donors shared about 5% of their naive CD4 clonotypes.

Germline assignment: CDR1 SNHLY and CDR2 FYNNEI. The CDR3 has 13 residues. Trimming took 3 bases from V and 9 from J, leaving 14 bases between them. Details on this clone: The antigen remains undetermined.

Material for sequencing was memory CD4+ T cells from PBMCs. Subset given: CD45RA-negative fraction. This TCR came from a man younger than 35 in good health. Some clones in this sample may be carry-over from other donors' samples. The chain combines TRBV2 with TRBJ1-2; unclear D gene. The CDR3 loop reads CASSEIGSFRYTF. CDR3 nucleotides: TGTGCCAGCAGTGAGATAGGGAGCTTCCGCTACACCTTC. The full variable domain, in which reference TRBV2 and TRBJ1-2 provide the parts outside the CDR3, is EPEVTQTPSHQVTQMGQEVILRCVPISNHLYFYWYRQILGQKVEFLVSFYNNEISEKSEIFDDQFSVERPDGSNFTLKIRSTKLEDSAMYFCASSEIGSFRYTFGSGTRLTVV.